One and the same sample provided the 27 T cell receptor beta chains below, sequenced in a study of control samples from healthy donors and cancer patients. Assay used: immunoSEQ multiplex PCR; TCRdb lists only in-frame clones, some missing. This sample has roughly 180,000 clones, with 94% found just once. What was sequenced was blood. The receptors stem from a woman between 18 and 29 years old in good health.

The chain has TRBV4-1 and TRBJ2-3, with a weak D call TRBD2 (6 bases). Trimming stripped 0 bases from V and 0 bases from J, with 10 bases between. Germline V gene data show CDR1 as MGHRA and CDR2 as YSYEKL. The CDR3 is made up of 16 amino acids. The DNA for the CDR3 is TGCGCCAGCAGCCAAGACGGGAGCACCAGCACAGATACGCAGTATTTT. Amino acids: CASSQDGSTSTDTQYF.

The rearrangement uses TRBV9 and TRBJ2-2; tentative D call: TRBD1 (5 bases). This CDR3 is built from 17 residues. The ends were cut back, 8 bases at V and 6 bases at J, with 26 bases in the middle. Germline assignment: CDR1 SGDLS and CDR2 YYNGEE. CDR3: CASTPSGASFESGELFF. CDR3 in DNA: TGTGCCAGTACCCCATCTGGGGCCTCGTTCGAATCCGGGGAGCTGTTTTTT.

The chain recombines TRBV7-2 with TRBJ2-3; the D gene is possibly TRBD2 (6 bases). There are 14 residues in the CDR3. From germline, CDR1 is SGHTA and CDR2 FQGNSA. Trimming removed 4 bases from V and 2 bases from J, with 10 bases in between. This CDR3 is CASSWDSSTDTQYF. Written as DNA, the CDR3 is TGTGCCAGCAGCTGGGACTCCTCCACAGATACGCAGTATTTT.

J is TRBJ1-1 and V is TRBV5-5, with D possibly TRBD1 on 5 matching bases. There are 13 residues in the CDR3. Germline loops: CDR1 SGHKS, CDR2 YYEKEE (reference sequence). V was pared by 3 bases and J by 0 bases, with 6 bases between. The CDR3 is CASSSTVNTEAFF. In DNA, the CDR3 is TGTGCCAGCAGCTCGACAGTGAACACTGAAGCTTTCTTT.

The chain employs TRBV5-6 and TRBJ1-1, with 9 bases identical to TRBD1. The CDR3 is 15 amino acids. Losses at the gene ends were 2 bases for V and 1 base for J; bases not matched to a gene: 3. Germline V CDR1 and CDR2: SGHDT, YYEEEE. CDR3 coding DNA: TGTGCCAGCAGCTTCACGGGACAGGGGAACACTGAAGCTTTCTTT. This encodes CASSFTGQGNTEAFF.

This clone was found once. CDR3 sequence (DNA): TGTGCCAGCAGTCCCCTGCGTGGGCGGGTATCTGAAGCTTTCTTT. It translates to CASSPLRGRVSEAFF. This chain joins TRBV27 and TRBJ1-1; D is unresolved. The V end lost 5 bases, the J end lost 6 bases, and 19 bases lay between the germline ends. This CDR3 region has 15 residues. Per germline, CDR1 MNHEY and CDR2 SMNVEV (reference sequence).

The rearrangement joins TRBV18 to TRBJ1-6; no firm D call. This CDR3 region has 12 residues. Germline V CDR1 and CDR2: KGHSH, LQKENI. Trimming stripped 6 bases from V and 4 bases from J, with 4 bases between. CDR3 region: CASSPYNSPLHF. In nucleotides, the CDR3 is TGTGCCAGCTCTCCTTATAATTCACCCCTCCACTTT.

This clone was seen only a few times. This rearrangement joins TRBV6-2 or TRBV6-3 to TRBJ2-7; 7 positions match TRBD1. The germline V gene encodes CDR1 MNHEY and CDR2 SVGEGT. V lost 0 bases and J lost 9; bases outside the gene matches: 5. The CDR3 is 13 residues long. The CDR3 nucleotides read TGTGCCAGCAGTTACTCGACAGGGACGGGGCAGTACTTC. As protein: CASSYSTGTGQYF.

This chain links TRBV7-2 with TRBJ2-7; perhaps TRBD1 as D (6 bases). The V gene's germline CDR1 is SGHTA and CDR2 FQGNSA. Trimming took off 4 bases at V and 1 base at J, with 14 bases between the two ends. This CDR3 has 15 residues. CDR3 bases: TGTGCCAGCAGCTCACAGGGTGGGGTTTCCTACGAGCAGTACTTC. This translates into CASSSQGGVSYEQYF.

This chain connects TRBV18 to TRBJ2-7, with TRBD1 matching over 10 bases. V lost 3 bases, J lost 3 bases, and 8 bases stayed unmatched. CDR3 length: 16 amino acids. Germline CDR1 and CDR2: KGHSH and LQKENI. This CDR3 reads CASSPQGDRGGYEQYF. The CDR3 nucleotides read TGTGCCAGCTCACCCCAAGGGGACAGGGGTGGCTACGAGCAGTACTTC.

The chain joins TRBV7-9 to TRBJ1-3; 10 positions match TRBD1. In germline, CDR1 is SEHNR, CDR2 FQNEAQ (reference sequence). Unmatched junction bases numbered 1, after V lost 0 bases and J lost 2 bases. The CDR3 covers 16 residues. The CDR3 nucleotides read TGTGCCAGCAGCTTAGCGGACAGGGGGGCTGGAAACACCATATATTTT. This encodes CASSLADRGAGNTIYF.

This chain connects TRBV4-1 to TRBJ2-6, with TRBD2 matching 11 bases. Germline CDR1 MGHRA, CDR2 YSYEKL. V shed 4 bases and J 0 bases; nucleotides not matched to a gene: 5. The CDR3 totals 18 residues. The CDR3 sequence is CASSRGLAGLSGANVLTF. The CDR3 DNA sequence: TGCGCCAGCAGCCGAGGACTAGCGGGCCTCTCTGGGGCCAACGTCCTGACTTTC.

The chain links TRBV5-6 to TRBJ1-2, with D tentatively TRBD1 (5 bases). CDR3 length equals 14 residues. Trimming cost V 0 bases and J 4 bases, with 10 bases left between them. The germline V gene has CDR1 SGHDT and CDR2 YYEEEE. For the CDR3, the DNA is TGTGCCAGCAGCTTGGCCTCGGGGGGCTATGGCTACACCTTC. This sequence encodes CASSLASGGYGYTF.

The chain uses TRBV4-1 and TRBJ1-1, with 12 bases fitting TRBD1. V was clipped by 4 bases and J by 2 bases; unmatched bases: 5. This CDR3 region has 16 residues. Germline assignment: CDR1 MGHRA and CDR2 YSYEKL. In nucleotides, the CDR3 is TGCGCCAGCAGCCGCGGGACAGGGGGCCGAAACACTGAAGCTTTCTTT. As protein: CASSRGTGGRNTEAFF.

The chain links TRBV4-3 to TRBJ1-6; D ambiguous. Per germline, CDR1 LGHNA and CDR2 YSLEER. Trimming removed 0 bases from V and 2 bases from J, with 5 bases in between. This CDR3 contains 15 residues. In DNA, the CDR3 is TGCGCCAGCAGCCAAGAGCCACCCTATAATTCACCCCTCCACTTT. Residues: CASSQEPPYNSPLHF.

This chain joins TRBV20-1 and TRBJ1-4; D gene ambiguous. Germline CDR1 DFQATT, CDR2 SNEGSKA (reference sequence). Between the trimmed V and J ends, which lost 3 bases and 0 bases, there was a span of 8 bases. The CDR3 is 14 amino acids. The CDR3 loop reads CSASNTPTNEKLFF. CDR3 nucleotide sequence: TGCAGTGCTAGTAATACCCCAACTAATGAAAAACTGTTTTTT.

This clone was detected only a few times. The rearrangement joins TRBV9 to TRBJ1-3; D is perhaps TRBD1 (5 bases). This CDR3 region has 16 residues. In germline, CDR1 is SGDLS, CDR2 YYNGEE. V dropped 0 bases and J dropped 4 bases, with 14 bases sitting between them. CDR3 protein: CASSVDSGTSGNTIYF. Here the CDR3 DNA reads TGTGCCAGCAGCGTAGATTCAGGGACGTCAGGAAACACCATATATTTT.

The chain combines TRBV4-1 with TRBJ1-3; unclear D gene. CDR1 is MGHRA and CDR2 is YSYEKL in the germline V gene. The V end lost 8 bases, the J end lost 0 bases, and 14 bases lay between the germline ends. This CDR3 region has 15 residues. As DNA, the CDR3 is TGCGCCAGCCGACGGACCTTATACTCTGGAAACACCATATATTTT. Its protein product is CASRRTLYSGNTIYF.

This chain links TRBV5-4 with TRBJ2-1, with 8 bases that match TRBD1. Germline CDR1 and CDR2: SGHNT and YYREEE (reference sequence). The trim removed 5 bases at V and 4 bases at J, leaving 11 bases unmatched. This CDR3 is built from 16 residues. The chain's CDR3 is CASRSPGGRGYNEQFF. DNA for the CDR3: TGTGCCAGCAGATCCCCAGGGGGCCGGGGGTACAATGAGCAGTTCTTC.

The chain carries TRBV6-6 and TRBJ1-3; D gene uncertain. CDR3 size: 14 residues. Germline V lookup: CDR1 MNHNY, CDR2 SVGAGI (reference sequence). Trimming left V 7 bases short and J 1 base short, with 11 bases between. In nucleotides, the CDR3 is TGTGCCAGCAAGCTAAAGAATTCTGGAAACACCATATATTTT. Its protein product is CASKLKNSGNTIYF.

CDR3: CASGTGERETQYF. CDR3 nucleotide sequence: TGTGCCAGTGGGACAGGGGAAAGGGAGACCCAGTACTTC. V usage is TRBV3-1 (or the pseudogene TRBV3-2) and J usage is TRBJ2-5; 10 positions agree with TRBD1. Trimming at V came to 9 bases and at J to 5 bases, leaving 6 bases not matched to a gene. Germline CDR1 reads LGHDT; CDR2 reads YNNKEL (reference sequence). The CDR3 is made up of 13 amino acids.

The gene calls are TRBV7-2 and TRBJ2-7, with D maybe TRBD2 (7 bases). The CDR3 sequence is 16 residues long. With 5 bases removed from V and 9 bases from J, the gap between germline ends came to 26 bases. CDR1 and CDR2 (germline): SGHTA, FQGNSA. The CDR3 DNA is TGTGCCAGCAGCGCGATGGGAGGGGGGGCCCGCCGGGTGCAGTACTTC. Amino acid sequence: CASSAMGGGARRVQYF.

This CDR3 reads CAIRPPRDRGPGNTIYF. The CDR3 bases are TGTGCCATCAGGCCCCCAAGGGACAGGGGGCCGGGAAACACCATATATTTT. The V gene is TRBV10-3, the J gene TRBJ1-3; TRBD1 agrees at 12 bases. The germline gives CDR1 ENHRY, CDR2 SYGVKD. This CDR3 contains 17 residues. Losses at the gene ends were 6 bases for V and 4 bases for J; bases not matched to a gene: 10.

The V call is TRBV7-2, the J call TRBJ2-7; no definite D call. CDR3 length: 12 amino acids. The V end was cut by 5 bases, the J end by 2 bases, with 7 bases between. The V gene's germline CDR1 is SGHTA and CDR2 FQGNSA. For the CDR3, the DNA is TGTGCCAGCAGCCTTATACCCTACGAGCAGTACTTC. The encoded protein is CASSLIPYEQYF.

The V gene is TRBV7-2, the J gene TRBJ1-1; the D is unclear. Between the trimmed V and J ends, which lost 8 bases and 5 bases, there was a span of 12 bases. CDR3 size: 12 residues. CDR1 SGHTA and CDR2 FQGNSA come from the germline V gene. The DNA for the CDR3 is TGTGCCAGCGAGGGAATAATAACTGAAGCTTTCTTT. Translation gives CASEGIITEAFF.

A single count supports this clone. The rearrangement links TRBV7-2 to TRBJ1-1; 12 positions match TRBD1. The germline CDR1 and CDR2 sequences are SGHTA and FQGNSA. This CDR3 is 15 amino acids long. With 1 base clipped from V and 4 bases from J, the junction kept 1 base outside the gene matches. CDR3 sequence: CASSLVGQGATEAFF. The CDR3 nucleotides read TGTGCCAGCAGCTTAGTGGGACAGGGGGCCACTGAAGCTTTCTTT.

The chain employs TRBV27 and TRBJ1-2, with unresolved D. Trimming took off 3 bases at V and 6 bases at J, with 11 bases between the two ends. The CDR3 loop spans 13 amino acids. Germline lookup yields CDR1 MNHEY and CDR2 SMNVEV (reference sequence). For the CDR3, the DNA is TGTGCCAGCAGTTTTAGGGCAGGAGATGGCTACACCTTC. Its translation: CASSFRAGDGYTF.